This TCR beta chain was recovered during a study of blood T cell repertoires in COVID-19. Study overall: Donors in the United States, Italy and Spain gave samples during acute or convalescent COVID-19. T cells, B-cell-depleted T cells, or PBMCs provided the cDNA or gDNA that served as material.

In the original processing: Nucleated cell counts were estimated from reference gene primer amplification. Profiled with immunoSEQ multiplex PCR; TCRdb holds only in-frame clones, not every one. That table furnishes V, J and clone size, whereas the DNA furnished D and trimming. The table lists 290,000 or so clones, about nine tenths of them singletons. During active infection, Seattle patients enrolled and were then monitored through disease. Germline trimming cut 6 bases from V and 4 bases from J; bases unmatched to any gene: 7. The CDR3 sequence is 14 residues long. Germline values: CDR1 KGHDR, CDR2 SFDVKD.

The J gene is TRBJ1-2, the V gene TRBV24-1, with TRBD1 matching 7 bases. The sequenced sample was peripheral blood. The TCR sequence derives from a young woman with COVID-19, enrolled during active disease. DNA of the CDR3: TGTGCCACCAGTTCAGGGGGTCGTACCTATGGCTACACCTTC. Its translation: CATSSGGRTYGYTF.